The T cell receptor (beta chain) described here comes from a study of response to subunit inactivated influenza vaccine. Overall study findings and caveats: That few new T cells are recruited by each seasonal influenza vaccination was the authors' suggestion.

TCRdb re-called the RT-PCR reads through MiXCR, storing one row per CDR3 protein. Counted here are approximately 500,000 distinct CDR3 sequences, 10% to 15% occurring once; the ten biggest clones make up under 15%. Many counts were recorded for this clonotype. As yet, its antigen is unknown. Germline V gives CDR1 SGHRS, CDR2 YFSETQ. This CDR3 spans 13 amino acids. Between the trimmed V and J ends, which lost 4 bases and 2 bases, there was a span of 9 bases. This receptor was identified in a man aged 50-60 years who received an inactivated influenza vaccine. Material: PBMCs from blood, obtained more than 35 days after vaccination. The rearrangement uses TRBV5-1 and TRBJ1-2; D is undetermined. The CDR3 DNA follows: TGCGCCAGCAGCCCTAAGGGAAACTATGGCTACACCTTC. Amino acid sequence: CASSPKGNYGYTF.